The clone carrying this T cell receptor (beta chain) was observed a handful of times. Its antigen is still unknown. From germline, CDR1 is SGHTA and CDR2 FQGNSA. V was pared by 5 bases and J by 1 base, with 5 bases of the junction left unmatched. This CDR3 is 16 amino acids long. The data derive from a study of T-cell memory formation after mild COVID-19. Study details: Each donor largely had its own TCR clusters.

Employing constant-segment primers, 5'RACE generated TCR alpha and TCR beta cDNA libraries bearing sample barcodes and UMIs. MiXCR, applied by TCRdb to the 5' RACE reads, yields one record per CDR3 protein. In the table there are about 84,000 distinct CDR3 sequences, approximately 14% of which are singletons. Study results and limitations: Researchers found some responding clones in pre-infection memory, a sign that cross-reactive memory joined. CD8+ contracting clones occupied EMRA, while CD4+ ones occupied mainly CM and EM.

The sequenced sample was PBMCs or a T cell subset sorted from them (not recorded which). The rearrangement joins TRBV7-2 to TRBJ2-1; 10 bases are shared with TRBD2. This receptor was obtained from an adult woman who had mild COVID-19 (a few samples of this study predate the infection). Cell type and time point are not known. The CDR3 reads CASSPLAGVSYNEQFF. The CDR3 DNA is TGTGCCAGCAGCCCGCTAGCGGGAGTGTCCTACAATGAGCAGTTCTTC.